Shown below are 7 T cell receptor beta chains from a single sample sequenced in a study of blood T cells in healthy people across ages. PCR was performed a second time for about 7 to 12 cycles using a sample-barcoded 5' primer and a J-beta primer mix. Via MiXCR, TCRdb re-called the 5' RACE reads, giving one row per CDR3 protein. The table has roughly 1.6 million distinct CDR3 sequences, approximately 32% seen once. Sequencing was carried out using blood. The receptors originated from a woman in her thirties in good health.

The rearrangement uses TRBV29-1 and TRBJ1-2; 8 bases are shared with TRBD1. This CDR3 comprises 13 residues. CDR1 SQVTM and CDR2 ANQGSEA come from the germline V gene. V lost 4 bases to trimming and J lost 6 bases; unmatched junction nucleotides: 7. The CDR3 coding sequence is TGCAGCGTTGCGGCAGGGGGCTTGGATGGCTACACCTTC. Translated, it gives CSVAAGGLDGYTF.

The V call is TRBV4-2, the J call TRBJ2-3; D is uncertain. This CDR3 has 16 residues. In germline, CDR1 is LGHNA, CDR2 YNFKEQ. With 0 bases removed from V and 1 base from J, the gap between germline ends came to 11 bases. The CDR3 bases are TGTGCCAGCAGCCAAGATCCCAACAGAGGCACAGATACGCAGTATTTT. It yields the protein CASSQDPNRGTDTQYF.

This clonotype has a handful of counts. V usage is TRBV13 and J usage is TRBJ2-3; 10 bases line up with TRBD2. Germline-derived CDR1 and CDR2 are PRHDT and FYEKMQ (reference sequence). The CDR3 runs to 16 residues. Germline trimming cut 0 bases from V and 3 bases from J; bases unmatched to any gene: 3. CDR3 bases: TGTGCCAGCAGCTTAGGCAGCGGGGGGGCAACAGATACGCAGTATTTT. It yields the protein CASSLGSGGATDTQYF.

This clonotype has just a few counts. This rearrangement joins TRBV12-5 to TRBJ1-1; 10 bases align to TRBD1. Trimming took 5 bases from V and 5 from J; bases not matched to a gene: 5. Germline V CDR1 and CDR2: LGHNT, FRNRAP. The CDR3 runs 14 residues. The CDR3 sequence is CASGPGTGVTEAFF. Here the CDR3 DNA reads TGTGCTAGTGGTCCAGGGACAGGGGTTACTGAAGCTTTCTTT.

Only a few counts were recorded for this clonotype. V usage is TRBV11-2 and J usage is TRBJ2-1; 7 bases align to TRBD2. V gave up 5 bases and J gave up 10 bases; unmatched junction bases: 8. The CDR3 totals 13 residues. The V gene's germline CDR1 is SGHAT and CDR2 FQNNGV. The chain's CDR3 is CASSLWEGLEQFF. CDR3 bases: TGTGCCAGCAGCCTCTGGGAGGGCTTGGAGCAGTTCTTC.

This clonotype was counted a few times. This chain joins TRBV7-9 and TRBJ1-2; 8 nucleotides agree with TRBD1. V gave up 5 bases and J gave up 7 bases; unmatched junction bases: 9. Germline loops: CDR1 SEHNR, CDR2 FQNEAQ (reference sequence). The CDR3 contains 14 residues. The CDR3 DNA reads as TGTGCCAGCAGCAGCAGGACAGGGCAGGGTGGCTACACCTTC. It translates to CASSSRTGQGGYTF.

This clonotype has only one observation. Given a much more abundant clone one base away, this may be a read error. The chain is built from TRBV5-5 and TRBJ2-6; 10 bases agree with TRBD1. The CDR3 consists of 20 residues. In germline, CDR1 is SGHKS, CDR2 YYEKEE (reference sequence). The CDR3 reads CASSSLRLGQGPSGVNVLTF. For the CDR3, the DNA is TGTGCCAGCAGCTCATTGCGGTTGGGACAGGGGCCCTCTGGGGTCAACGTCCTGACTTTC.